This TCR beta chain comes out of a study of T cell responses to AZD1222 COVID-19 vaccine. To note about this clone: Its cognate antigen is unknown.

Germline V gene lookup returns CDR1 MDHEN and CDR2 SYDVKM. V was pared by 5 bases and J by 6 bases, with 9 bases of the junction left unmatched. CDR3 length: 14 amino acids. Findings and caveats of the study: The sample set comprised mostly white British donors with more females, and clonal diversity was possibly underestimated. Following two doses of AZD1222, Spike-specific TCR breadth and depth rose.

Data came from immunoSEQ multiplex PCR; TCRdb stores just in-frame clones and leaves some out. Among over 90,000 clones listed, approximately 88% were seen once. The V call is TRBV28, the J call TRBJ1-1; 7 nucleotides agree with TRBD1. Material: peripheral blood, obtained on day 0 of AZD1222 vaccination. The source is an adult in good health. The CDR3 protein is CASSPQQGGAEAFF. In DNA, the CDR3 is TGTGCCAGCAGTCCTCAACAAGGGGGCGCTGAAGCTTTCTTT.